This is a list of T cell receptor beta chains from one sample in a study of blood T cell repertoires in COVID-19. Data came from immunoSEQ multiplex PCR; TCRdb stores just in-frame clones and leaves some out. The sample shows approximately 300,000 clones, about 85% of them seen only once. Sequencing was carried out using PBMCs or T cells enriched from blood (not recorded which). The receptors were sampled from a woman aged 25 to 39 who had recovered from COVID-19. Both conserved end residues are part of each CDR3. A D gene is named only where the DNA matches it firmly. Size values are once, few and many counts, or a class for expanded clones, and some rows have none.

J: TRBJ2-7
D: .
size: once
V: TRBV7-9
DNA: TGTGCCAGCAGACCAGGGCGGACCTACGAGCAGTACTTC
CDR3: CASRPGRTYEQYF

J: TRBJ1-4
D: .
size: .
V: TRBV4-2
DNA: TGTGCCAGCAGCCAACCCGCAGCAACTAATGAAAAACTGTTTTTT
CDR3: CASSQPAATNEKLFF

J: TRBJ1-1
D: .
size: .
V: TRBV3-1/TRBV3-2
DNA: TGTGCCAGCAGCCCCGTGAGACGGGGTGAAGCTTTCTTT
CDR3: CASSPVRRGEAFF

J: TRBJ2-1
D: .
size: .
V: TRBV7-9
DNA: TGTGCCAGCAGCGCCTGGACATCAAGGGGGAATGAGCAGTTCTTC
CDR3: CASSAWTSRGNEQFF

J: TRBJ1-4
D: .
size: .
V: TRBV4-2
DNA: TGTGCCAGCAGCCAAGAGCCGTTGGCGGGAACTAATGAAAAACTGTTTTTT
CDR3: CASSQEPLAGTNEKLFF

J: TRBJ1-2
D: .
size: .
V: TRBV2
DNA: TGTGCCAGCAGTCGGGCTGAGGGTAACTATGGCTACACCTTC
CDR3: CASSRAEGNYGYTF

J: TRBJ1-3
D: TRBD1
size: .
V: TRBV12-5
DNA: TGTGCTAGTGGTTTGGATCCTGGGACAGGGAGGACCCCTGGAAACACCATATATTTT
CDR3: CASGLDPGTGRTPGNTIYF

J: TRBJ1-1
D: TRBD1
size: .
V: TRBV7-2
DNA: TGTGCCAGCAGCTTCAGGGGGCTAAAGAACACTGAAGCTTTCTTT
CDR3: CASSFRGLKNTEAFF

J: TRBJ1-4
D: .
size: .
V: TRBV27
DNA: TGTGCCAGCAGTCCGCCAAACCGGGGTTCTCTGTTTTTT
CDR3: CASSPPNRGSLFF

J: TRBJ2-5
D: .
size: .
V: TRBV7-2
DNA: TGTGCCAGCAGCTACGGTCCGCTTCCTGGTCGGGAGACCCAGTACTTC
CDR3: CASSYGPLPGRETQYF

J: TRBJ2-5
D: .
size: .
V: TRBV12-3/TRBV12-4
DNA: TGTGCCAGCAGCCGCCAAGAGACCCAGTACTTC
CDR3: CASSRQETQYF

J: TRBJ1-5
D: .
size: .
V: TRBV27
DNA: TGTGCCAGCAGTTTATTCAGGGCTAGCAATCAGCCCCAGCATTTT
CDR3: CASSLFRASNQPQHF

J: TRBJ1-2
D: TRBD1
size: .
V: TRBV30
DNA: TGTGCCTGGAGTACTCTACAGGGGAAGCGTGGCTACACCTTC
CDR3: CAWSTLQGKRGYTF

J: TRBJ1-4
D: .
size: .
V: TRBV6-5
DNA: TGTGCCAGCAGGGCCCCTGAGGCTGAAAAACTGTTTTTT
CDR3: CASRAPEAEKLFF

J: TRBJ2-3
D: .
size: .
V: TRBV30
DNA: TGTGCCTGGAGTGTAAGGGTGTCAGGGGTTATGGATACGCAGTATTTT
CDR3: CAWSVRVSGVMDTQYF

J: TRBJ1-2
D: .
size: .
V: TRBV9
DNA: TGTGCCAGCAGCTCCCGGGGTAACTATGGCTACACCTTC
CDR3: CASSSRGNYGYTF

J: TRBJ2-6
D: .
size: few
V: TRBV4-3
DNA: TGCGCCAGCAGCCAAAGGGGGGGCTCTGGGGCCAACGTCCTGACTTTC
CDR3: CASSQRGGSGANVLTF

J: TRBJ1-1
D: .
size: few
V: TRBV4-1
DNA: TGCGCCAGCAGCCACCCAAACGTCCCAGAAGAAGCTTTCTTT
CDR3: CASSHPNVPEEAFF

J: TRBJ2-1
D: TRBD1
size: .
V: TRBV6-2/TRBV6-3
DNA: TGTGCCAGCAGTTCAACAGGGGCCCACTCGGGATCCTACAATGAGCAGTTCTTC
CDR3: CASSSTGAHSGSYNEQFF

J: TRBJ1-2
D: TRBD1
size: few
V: TRBV25-1
DNA: TGTGCCAGCAGAAAACAGGGGACCTACACCTTC
CDR3: CASRKQGTYTF